The T cell receptor (beta chain) described here comes from a study of glioma-infiltrating T cells after dendritic cell vaccination. Time point reported: after dendritic cell vaccination, including at tumor progression/relapse. The method was immunoSEQ multiplex PCR; TCRdb's version includes in-frame clones alone and lacks a portion of them. Of roughly 100,000 clones listed, roughly 90% were seen once; the top ten hold roughly 3%. Germline V gene lookup returns CDR1 SGHNT and CDR2 YYREEE (reference sequence). The junction had 14 bases not matched to a gene; V was cut back by 4 bases and J by 5 bases. The CDR3 runs to 17 residues.

The source is a human donor with glioblastoma. The input for sequencing was blood, taken after dendritic cell vaccination. The chain recombines TRBV5-4 with TRBJ2-2, with 7 bases matching TRBD1. This CDR3 is CASSAALTGAVTGELFF. The CDR3 bases are TGTGCCAGCAGCGCAGCCCTTACAGGGGCTGTTACCGGGGAGCTGTTTTTT. Looking up the rest from reference TRBV5-4 and TRBJ2-2 gives the full variable domain: ETGVTQSPTHLIKTRGQQVTLRCSSQSGHNTVSWYQQALGQGPQFIFQYYREEENGRGNFPPRFSGLQFPNYSSELNVNALELDDSALYLCASSAALTGAVTGELFFGEGSRLTVL.